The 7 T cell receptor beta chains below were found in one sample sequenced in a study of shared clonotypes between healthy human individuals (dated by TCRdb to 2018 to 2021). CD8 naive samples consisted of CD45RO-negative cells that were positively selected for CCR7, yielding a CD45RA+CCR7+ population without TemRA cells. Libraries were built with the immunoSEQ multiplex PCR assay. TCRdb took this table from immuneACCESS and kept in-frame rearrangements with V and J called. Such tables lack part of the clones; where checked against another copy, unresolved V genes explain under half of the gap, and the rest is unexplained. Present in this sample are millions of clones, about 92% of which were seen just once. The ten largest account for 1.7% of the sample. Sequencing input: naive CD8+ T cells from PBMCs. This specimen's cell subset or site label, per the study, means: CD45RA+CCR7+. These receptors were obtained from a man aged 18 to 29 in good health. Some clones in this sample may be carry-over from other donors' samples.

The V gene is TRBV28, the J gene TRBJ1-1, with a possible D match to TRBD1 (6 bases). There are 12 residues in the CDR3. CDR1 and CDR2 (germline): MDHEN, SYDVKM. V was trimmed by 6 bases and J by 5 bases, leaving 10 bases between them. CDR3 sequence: CASREGGTEAFF. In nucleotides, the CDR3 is TGTGCCAGCAGGGAGGGGGGGACTGAAGCTTTCTTT.

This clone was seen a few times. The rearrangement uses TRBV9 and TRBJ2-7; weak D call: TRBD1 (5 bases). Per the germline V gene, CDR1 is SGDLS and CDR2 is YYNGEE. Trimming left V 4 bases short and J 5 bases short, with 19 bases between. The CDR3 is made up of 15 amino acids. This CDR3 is CASSSMGGKGDEQYF. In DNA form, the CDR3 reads TGTGCCAGCAGCTCCATGGGTGGGAAAGGGGACGAGCAGTACTTC. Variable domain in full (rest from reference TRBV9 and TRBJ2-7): DSGVTQTPKHLITATGQRVTLRCSPRSGDLSVYWYQQSLDQGLQFLIQYYNGEERAKGNILERFSAQQFPDLHSELNLSSLELGDSALYFCASSSMGGKGDEQYFGPGTRLTVT.

The CDR3 DNA sequence: TGCGCCAGCAGCCAAAGCGTGGGTCCCGGGGAGCTGTTTTTT. Translated: CASSQSVGPGELFF. The chain joins TRBV4-1 to TRBJ2-2; D remains unclear. Trimming took 2 bases from V and 6 from J, leaving 10 bases between them. This CDR3 contains 14 residues. Per the germline V gene, CDR1 is MGHRA and CDR2 is YSYEKL.

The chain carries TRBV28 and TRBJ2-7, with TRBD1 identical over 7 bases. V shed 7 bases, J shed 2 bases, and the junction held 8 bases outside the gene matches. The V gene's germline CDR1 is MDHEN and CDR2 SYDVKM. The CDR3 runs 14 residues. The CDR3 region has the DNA TGTGCCAGCACCTTCAGACAGGGTCCCTACGAGCAGTACTTC. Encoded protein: CASTFRQGPYEQYF.

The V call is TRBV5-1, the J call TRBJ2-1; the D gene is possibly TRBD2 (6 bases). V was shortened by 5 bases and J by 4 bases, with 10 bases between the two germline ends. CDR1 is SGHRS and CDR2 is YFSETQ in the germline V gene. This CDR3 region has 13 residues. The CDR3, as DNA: TGCGCCAGCAGGGTGGGGGGATACAATGAGCAGTTCTTC. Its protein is CASRVGGYNEQFF. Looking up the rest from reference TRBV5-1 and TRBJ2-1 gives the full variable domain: KAGVTQTPRYLIKTRGQQVTLSCSPISGHRSVSWYQQTPGQGLQFLFEYFSETQRNKGNFPGRFSGRQFSNSRSEMNVSTLELGDSALYLCASRVGGYNEQFFGPGTRLTVL.

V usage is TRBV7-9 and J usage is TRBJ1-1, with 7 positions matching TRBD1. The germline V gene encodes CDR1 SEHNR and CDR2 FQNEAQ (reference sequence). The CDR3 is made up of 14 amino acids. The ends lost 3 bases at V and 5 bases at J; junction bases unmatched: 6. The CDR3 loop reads CASSLGQRWTEAFF. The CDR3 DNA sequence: TGTGCCAGCAGCTTGGGACAGAGGTGGACTGAAGCTTTCTTT.

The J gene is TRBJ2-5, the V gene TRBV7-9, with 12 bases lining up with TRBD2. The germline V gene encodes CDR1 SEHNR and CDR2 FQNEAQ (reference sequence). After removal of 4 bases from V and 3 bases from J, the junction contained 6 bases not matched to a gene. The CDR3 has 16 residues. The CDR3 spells CASSSRLAGEEETQYF. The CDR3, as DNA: TGTGCCAGCAGCTCCAGACTAGCGGGAGAGGAAGAGACCCAGTACTTC.